This T cell receptor (beta chain) was documented in a study of T cells in localized non-small cell lung cancer. Generated by immunoSEQ multiplex PCR, the TCRdb table keeps only in-frame clones and is missing some. In the table there are 90,000 or so clones, around 90% of which are singletons. The V end lost 5 bases, the J end lost 4 bases, and 12 bases lay between the germline ends. The CDR3 covers 13 residues. Germline V gene sequence: CDR1 GTSNPN, CDR2 SVGIG (reference sequence). The V call is TRBV30, the J call TRBJ1-5; D remains unclear. The sequenced sample was peripheral blood, obtained before any cancer treatment. This TCR was sampled from a man aged 35 to 69 with stage I squamous cell lung carcinoma. The CDR3 sequence: CAWAEKGNQPQHF. The CDR3 DNA sequence: TGTGCCTGGGCCGAGAAGGGTAATCAGCCCCAGCATTTT.